This entry features one T cell receptor beta chain sequence. From germline, CDR1 is SQVTM and CDR2 ANQGSEA. V trimming: 4 bases; J trimming: 8 bases; junction bases outside the gene matches: 13. This CDR3 has 14 amino acids. These data originate in a study of blood T cell repertoires in COVID-19. Across the whole study: Donors in the United States, Italy and Spain gave samples during acute or convalescent COVID-19. T cells, B-cell-depleted T cells, or PBMCs supplied cDNA or gDNA.

Authors' methods: Reference gene primer amplification gave nucleated cell count estimates. The assay was immunoSEQ multiplex PCR, and TCRdb's table has in-frame clones only and misses some. V and J calls and clone size are given by that table; D and trimming were obtained from the DNA. The sample contains some 200,000 clones, 78% of which appear only once. In assigning cohorts, the study relied on participant-reported clinical history. The clonotype comes from a woman aged 50 to 60 who had recovered from COVID-19. The chain recombines TRBV29-1 with TRBJ2-7; 8 bases map to TRBD2. The sample was PBMCs or T cells enriched from blood (not recorded which). In nucleotides, the CDR3 is TGCAGCGTTGTCCCGGGACTAGAGGCGGCTAAGCAGTACTTC. Its protein product is CSVVPGLEAAKQYF.